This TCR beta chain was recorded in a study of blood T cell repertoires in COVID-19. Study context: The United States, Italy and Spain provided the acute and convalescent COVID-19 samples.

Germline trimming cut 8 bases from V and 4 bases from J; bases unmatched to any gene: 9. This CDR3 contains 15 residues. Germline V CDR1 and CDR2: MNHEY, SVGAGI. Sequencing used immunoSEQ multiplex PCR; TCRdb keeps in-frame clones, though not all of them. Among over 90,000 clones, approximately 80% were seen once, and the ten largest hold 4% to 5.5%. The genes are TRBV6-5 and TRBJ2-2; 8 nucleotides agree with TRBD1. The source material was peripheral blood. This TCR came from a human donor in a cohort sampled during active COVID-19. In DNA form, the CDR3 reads TGTGCCAGCGCCCCCCAGGGGGCCATCACCGGGGAGCTGTTTTTT. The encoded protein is CASAPQGAITGELFF.